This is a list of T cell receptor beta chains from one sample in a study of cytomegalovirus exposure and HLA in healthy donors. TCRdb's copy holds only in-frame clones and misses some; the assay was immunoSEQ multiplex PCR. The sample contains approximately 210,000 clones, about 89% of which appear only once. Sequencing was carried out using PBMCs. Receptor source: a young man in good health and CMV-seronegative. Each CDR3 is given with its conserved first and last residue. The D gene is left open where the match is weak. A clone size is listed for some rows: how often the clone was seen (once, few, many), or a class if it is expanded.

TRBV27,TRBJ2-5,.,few,CASRPTAEKETQYF,TGTGCCAGCAGACCCACGGCGGAGAAAGAGACCCAGTACTTC
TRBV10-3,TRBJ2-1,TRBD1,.,CAISEPRTGVYNEQFF,TGTGCCATCAGTGAGCCCCGGACAGGGGTCTACAATGAGCAGTTCTTC
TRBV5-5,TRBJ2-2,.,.,CASSLGAELFF,TGTGCCAGCAGCTTGGGAGCGGAGCTGTTTTTT
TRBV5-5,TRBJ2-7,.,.,CASSLLVTGNYEQYF,TGTGCCAGCAGCTTGCTGGTGACAGGCAACTACGAGCAGTACTTC
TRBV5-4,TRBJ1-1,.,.,CASSLGVRMNTEAFF,TGTGCCAGCAGCTTAGGGGTTAGAATGAACACTGAAGCTTTCTTT
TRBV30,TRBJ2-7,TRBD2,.,CAWSLSLAGLYEQYF,TGTGCCTGGAGTCTGTCACTAGCGGGACTTTACGAGCAGTACTTC
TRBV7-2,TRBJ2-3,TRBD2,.,CASSLVPLGAGGRTDTQYF,TGTGCCAGCAGCCTTGTACCCCTAGGAGCGGGGGGGAGGACAGATACGCAGTATTTT
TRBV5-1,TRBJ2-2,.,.,CASSLQGDTGELFF,TGCGCCAGCAGCTTACAGGGTGATACCGGGGAGCTGTTTTTT
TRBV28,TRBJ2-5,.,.,CASSLNMATQYF,TGTGCCAGCAGTCTCAATATGGCGACCCAGTACTTC
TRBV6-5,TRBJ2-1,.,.,CASSPESSYNEQFF,TGTGCCAGCAGCCCCGAGAGTTCCTACAATGAGCAGTTCTTC
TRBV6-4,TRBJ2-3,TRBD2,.,CASSPTSGGSTDTQYF,TGTGCCAGCAGCCCCACTAGCGGGGGGAGCACAGATACGCAGTATTTT
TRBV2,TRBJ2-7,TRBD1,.,CASSPGQVYEQYF,TGTGCCAGCAGCCCCGGACAGGTTTACGAGCAGTACTTC
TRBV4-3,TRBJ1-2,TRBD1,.,CASSQDAAGGRYGYTF,TGCGCCAGCAGCCAAGACGCGGCAGGGGGCAGGTATGGCTACACCTTC